These T cell receptor beta chains were read from a single sample in a study of cytomegalovirus exposure and HLA in healthy donors. Profiling relied on immunoSEQ multiplex PCR, and the TCRdb table lists in-frame clones only, not all of them. The sample has more than 90,000 clones; around 88% are singletons. The sequencing input was PBMCs. Receptors originate from a man between 18 and 35 years old in good health and CMV-seronegative. Both conserved end residues are trimmed from each CDR3. Rows may omit the clone size; those that give it use once, few, many or a size class.

abundance,v_gene,CDR3aa
.,TRBV27,ASRGTISGAYEQY
.,TRBV29-1,SVESSGRRYEQY
few,TRBV4-2,ASSHAPPKTGGGTEAF
.,TRBV2,ASRERQIQETQY
.,TRBV10-1,ASSNTVGLAGGTDTQY
.,TRBV5-1,ASSPRTGGPYEQY
.,TRBV6-1,ASSDRTGGAQQPQH
.,TRBV10-1,ASSDLRGGYNEQF
.,TRBV6-1,ASSGVQGARQPQH
.,TRBV18,ASSPTWSQDSEQY
.,TRBV28,ASRLLAGAYNEQF
.,TRBV11-2,AAGGGLKWNYGYT
.,TRBV11-2,ASSEDRVVEKLF
.,TRBV5-1,ASSEGIGPTGGYT
.,TRBV7-6,ASSLAFPSSYEQY
.,TRBV10-3,AISTTWDISDEQY
.,TRBV6-5,ASSSGADNNSPLH
.,TRBV12-5,ASGPDRGNTGELF
.,TRBV6-5,ASSGSRAEAF
.,TRBV27,ASSPGQGGGQPQH
once,TRBV25-1,ASSGQVDEKLF
.,TRBV28,ASIQSRTQKDYGYT
.,TRBV11-3,ASSSGRLAGLADTQY